Listed below are T cell receptor beta chains from one sample, sequenced in a study of PD-L1 blockade in urothelial cancer. Profiling relied on immunoSEQ multiplex PCR, and the TCRdb table lists in-frame clones only, not all of them. The data show about 74,000 clones, 80% to 85% seen once. The material was PBMCs, obtained around atezolizumab (anti-PD-L1) treatment. The receptors stem from a man aged 65 to 85 with urothelial cancer. CDR3s include the opening cysteine and the closing phenylalanine or tryptophan. The order of the fields is J gene, CDR3 length, clone size, D gene, V gene, CDR3 protein, CDR3 DNA. The D gene is left open where the match is weak. A clone size is listed for some rows: how often the clone was seen (once, few, many), or a class if it is expanded.

j_call: TRBJ2-1
cdr3_length: 13
clone_size: .
d_call: .
v_call: TRBV5-1
cdr3_aa: CASSPGLTNEQFF
cdr3_nt: TGCGCCAGCAGTCCAGGGCTCACCAATGAGCAGTTCTTC

j_call: TRBJ2-1
cdr3_length: 16
clone_size: medium-sized
d_call: .
v_call: TRBV30
cdr3_aa: CAWSIARQVDYNEQFF
cdr3_nt: TGTGCCTGGAGCATCGCCCGACAGGTGGACTACAATGAGCAGTTCTTC

j_call: TRBJ2-1
cdr3_length: 15
clone_size: .
d_call: TRBD1
v_call: TRBV9
cdr3_aa: CASSAEGQGYREQFF
cdr3_nt: TGTGCCAGCAGCGCGGAGGGACAGGGGTACCGTGAGCAGTTCTTC

j_call: TRBJ2-2
cdr3_length: 13
clone_size: .
d_call: .
v_call: TRBV25-1
cdr3_aa: CASRGPGVRELFF
cdr3_nt: TGTGCCAGCAGGGGGCCTGGGGTTCGGGAGCTGTTTTTT

j_call: TRBJ2-5
cdr3_length: 13
clone_size: .
d_call: .
v_call: TRBV10-3
cdr3_aa: CAGGKGVRETQYF
cdr3_nt: TGTGCCGGCGGAAAGGGAGTGAGGGAGACCCAGTACTTC

j_call: TRBJ2-7
cdr3_length: 17
clone_size: .
d_call: TRBD1
v_call: TRBV11-2
cdr3_aa: CASSLNSFRDRSYEQYF
cdr3_nt: TGTGCCAGCAGCCTGAACTCTTTTCGGGACAGGAGTTACGAGCAGTACTTC

j_call: TRBJ2-7
cdr3_length: 16
clone_size: once
d_call: .
v_call: TRBV5-4
cdr3_aa: CASSLAASRDSYEQYF
cdr3_nt: TGTGCCAGCAGCTTGGCCGCGAGCCGGGACTCCTACGAGCAGTACTTC

j_call: TRBJ2-4
cdr3_length: 16
clone_size: .
d_call: TRBD2
v_call: TRBV28
cdr3_aa: CASSRGTSGGRNIQYF
cdr3_nt: TGTGCCAGCAGCAGGGGGACTAGCGGTGGGAGGAACATTCAGTACTTC

j_call: TRBJ1-5
cdr3_length: 14
clone_size: .
d_call: .
v_call: TRBV15
cdr3_aa: CATSAAASNQPQHF
cdr3_nt: TGTGCCACCAGCGCAGCAGCGAGCAATCAGCCCCAGCATTTT

j_call: TRBJ2-2
cdr3_length: 15
clone_size: .
d_call: .
v_call: TRBV28
cdr3_aa: CASSLRGINTGELFF
cdr3_nt: TGTGCCAGCAGTTTACGAGGGATAAACACCGGGGAGCTGTTTTTT

j_call: TRBJ2-1
cdr3_length: 16
clone_size: .
d_call: .
v_call: TRBV6-5
cdr3_aa: CASSYADSPSYNEQFF
cdr3_nt: TGTGCCAGCAGCTACGCCGACAGCCCCTCCTACAATGAGCAGTTCTTC

j_call: TRBJ2-1
cdr3_length: 13
clone_size: once
d_call: .
v_call: TRBV19
cdr3_aa: CASSGIAYNEQFF
cdr3_nt: TGTGCCAGTAGCGGGATAGCCTACAATGAGCAGTTCTTC

j_call: TRBJ2-1
cdr3_length: 15
clone_size: once
d_call: TRBD2
v_call: TRBV9
cdr3_aa: CASSAPGTTYNEQFF
cdr3_nt: TGTGCCAGCAGCGCCCCCGGGACTACCTACAATGAGCAGTTCTTC

j_call: TRBJ2-3
cdr3_length: 12
clone_size: .
d_call: .
v_call: TRBV14
cdr3_aa: CASGINTDTQYF
cdr3_nt: TGTGCCAGCGGCATCAACACAGATACGCAGTATTTT